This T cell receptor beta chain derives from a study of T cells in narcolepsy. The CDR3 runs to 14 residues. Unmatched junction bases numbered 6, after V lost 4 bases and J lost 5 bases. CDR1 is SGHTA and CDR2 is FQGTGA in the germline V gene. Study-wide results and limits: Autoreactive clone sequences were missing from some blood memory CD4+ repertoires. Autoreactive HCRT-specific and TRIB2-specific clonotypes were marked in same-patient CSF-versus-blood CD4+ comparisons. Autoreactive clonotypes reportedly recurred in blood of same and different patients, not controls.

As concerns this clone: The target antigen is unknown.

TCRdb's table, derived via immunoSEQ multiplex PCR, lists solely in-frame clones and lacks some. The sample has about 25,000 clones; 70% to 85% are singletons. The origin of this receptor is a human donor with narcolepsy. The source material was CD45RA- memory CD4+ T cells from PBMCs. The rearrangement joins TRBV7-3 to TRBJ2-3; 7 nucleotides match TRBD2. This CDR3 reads CASSSRSGVDTQYF. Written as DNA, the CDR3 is TGTGCCAGCAGCTCTCGCAGCGGGGTAGATACGCAGTATTTT. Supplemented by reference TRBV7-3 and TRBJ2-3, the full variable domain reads GAGVSQTPSNKVTEKGKYVELRCDPISGHTALYWYRQSLGQGPEFLIYFQGTGAADDSGLPNDRFFAVRPEGSVSTLKIQRTERGDSAVYLCASSSRSGVDTQYFGPGTRLTVL.